This TCR beta chain is from a study of blood T cell repertoires in COVID-19. Study summary: COVID-19 samples from acute and convalescent phases originated in the United States, Italy and Spain. From T cells, B-cell-depleted T cells, or PBMCs came the material, which was cDNA or gDNA.

Trimming removed 3 bases at V and 11 bases at J, with 17 bases between. Per the germline V gene, CDR1 is MNHEY and CDR2 is SMNVEV (reference sequence). The CDR3 contains 14 residues. This clone was picked up one time. Per the original methods: Reference gene primer amplification yielded estimated nucleated cell counts. Sequencing was performed with immunoSEQ multiplex PCR; in TCRdb, only in-frame clones are kept and a portion is missing. The V and J calls and clone size come from that table; D and trimming were worked out from the DNA. Counted here are roughly 7,200 clones, 70% to 90% occurring once; the ten biggest clones make up roughly 10%.

The sample taken for sequencing was peripheral blood. This receptor was identified in a man aged 65-85 years with active COVID-19. V and J are TRBV27 and TRBJ1-5; the D gene is possibly TRBD1 (5 bases). The CDR3 reads CASSLYGDFQSQHF. As DNA, the CDR3 is TGTGCCAGCAGTTTGTATGGGGACTTCCAGTCCCAGCATTTT.